This T cell receptor beta chain emerged from a study of vaccination effects on CD4 cells after COVID-19. The overall study: Two doses of BNT162b2 or mRNA-1273 vaccine were administered to participants.

The culture ran for roughly ten days before CD4+ T cells were isolated. In the vaccine recipients, nucleocapsid antibodies were negative and there was no prior SARS-CoV-2 infection. On day 3 and again on day 7, half the medium was replaced with IL-2 medium. The repertoire was sequenced with immunoSEQ multiplex PCR; TCRdb's copy has only in-frame clones and lacks some. The sample has around 25,000 clones, less than 75% seen once. The CDR3 consists of 18 residues. Unmatched junction bases numbered 10, after V lost 6 bases and J lost 1 base. Germline loops: CDR1 MNHEY, CDR2 SMNVEV (reference sequence). As regards this clone: As yet, its antigen is unknown.

This chain uses TRBV27 with TRBJ2-6; 9 bases are a match to TRBD1. The source material was CD4+ T cells from PBMCs cultured without peptide, sampled before COVID-19 vaccination. This TCR was sampled from a human donor who received a COVID-19 vaccine. CDR3: CASRRDRALPSGANVLTF. For the CDR3, the DNA is TGTGCCAGCAGAAGGGACAGGGCGCTACCTTCTGGGGCCAACGTCCTGACTTTC.